These 2 T cell receptor beta chains were all obtained from the same sample, sequenced in a study of CD8+ T cells in alopecia areata. Patients with alopecia areata provided lesional scalp punch biopsies as well as peripheral blood. RNA was isolated and reverse transcribed to cDNA, the sequencing template. TCRdb's table, derived via immunoSEQ multiplex PCR, lists solely in-frame clones and lacks some. The sample records over 15,000 clones, more than 60% being singletons. The sequencing here drew on skin, taken at week 0. All receptors derive from a human donor with alopecia areata.

This chain links TRBV6-1 with TRBJ1-3; no firm D call. The CDR3 has 14 amino acids. The V gene lost 3 bases and the J gene lost 1 base, with 7 bases spanning the gap. CDR1 is MNHNS and CDR2 is SASEGT in the germline V gene. This chain's CDR3 is CASSDGGSGNTIYF. As DNA, the CDR3 is TGTGCCAGCAGTGACGGAGGGTCTGGAAACACCATATATTTT.

This clone came up a few times. The gene calls are TRBV10-2 and TRBJ2-7; 7 nucleotides agree with TRBD2. The CDR3 totals 14 residues. J lost 4 bases, V lost 6 bases, and 9 bases had no gene match. CDR1 is WSHSY and CDR2 is SAAADI in the germline V gene. The DNA for the CDR3 is TGCGCCAGCAGGGGACTAACGGGGGGATACGAGCAGTACTTC. It codes for CASRGLTGGYEQYF.